This T cell receptor beta chain was sequenced during a study of T cells in Graves' hyperthyroidism and ophthalmopathy. Amplification of TCR beta CDR3 regions used RNA as the template. HTBI primers drove first-round RT-PCR of the TCR CDR3. TCRdb reprocessed the multiplex PCR reads via MiXCR and lists one record per CDR3 protein. The sample has 600,000 to 700,000 distinct CDR3 sequences; 45% are singletons. This clonotype was detected once. Its matching antigen is unknown. Trimming left V 0 bases short and J 5 bases short, with 7 bases between. The CDR3 runs to 12 residues. CDR1 SQVTM and CDR2 ANQGSEA come from the germline V gene. Uncontrolled infections, other autoimmune diseases, pregnancy or lactation led to exclusion of patients. Diagnostic decisions used clinical symptoms, serum thyroxine and TRAb, thyroid ultrasound and orbital computed tomography. Study findings and constraints: Among clonotypes expanded in thyroid above 0.001, most were also found in blood.

The V call is TRBV29-1, the J call TRBJ1-1; D gene unclear. The sequenced sample was peripheral blood or thyroid tissue (not recorded which). The TCR comes from an adult man with Graves' disease, either hyperthyroidism or ophthalmopathy (not recorded which). The CDR3 here is CSVEDQETEAFF. CDR3 DNA sequence: TGCAGCGTTGAAGATCAGGAGACTGAAGCTTTCTTT.